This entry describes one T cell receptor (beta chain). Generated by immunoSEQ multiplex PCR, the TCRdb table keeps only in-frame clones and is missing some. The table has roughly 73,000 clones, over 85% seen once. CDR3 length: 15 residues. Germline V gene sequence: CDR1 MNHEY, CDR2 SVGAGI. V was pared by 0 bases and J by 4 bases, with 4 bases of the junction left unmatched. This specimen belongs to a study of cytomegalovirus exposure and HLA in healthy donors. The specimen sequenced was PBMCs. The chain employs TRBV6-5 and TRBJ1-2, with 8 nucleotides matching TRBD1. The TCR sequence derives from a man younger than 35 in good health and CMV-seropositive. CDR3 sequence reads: CASSYSNQGAYGYTF. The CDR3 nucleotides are TGTGCCAGCAGTTACTCGAACCAGGGGGCCTATGGCTACACCTTC.